This T cell receptor (beta chain) was sequenced for a study of blood T cells in healthy people across ages. Study outcomes and limitations: Compared with aged donors, long-lived donors showed fewer expanded clones, suggesting selection. Among T cells, TCR beta diversity per million cells dropped roughly linearly as age rose.

Germline V CDR1 and CDR2: DFQATT, SNEGSKA (reference sequence). V lost 6 bases and J lost 7; bases outside the gene matches: 12. The CDR3 covers 14 residues. This clonotype was seen just once. The antigen is undetermined. Then a second PCR, running about 6 to 12 cycles, was carried out with a sample-barcoded 5' primer and a J-beta primer mix. TCRdb re-derived calls from the 5' RACE reads in MiXCR, one entry per CDR3 protein. This table has around 800,000 distinct CDR3 sequences, around 43% appearing once. Specimen: blood. This TCR was recovered from a man between 60 and 75 years old in good health. V usage is TRBV20-1 and J usage is TRBJ1-5; the match to TRBD1 covers 7 bases. CDR3 sequence reads: CSARRQGSEQPQHF. DNA of the CDR3: TGCAGTGCCAGAAGACAGGGATCGGAACAGCCCCAGCATTTT.